Listed below are T cell receptor beta chains from one sample, sequenced in a study of PD-L1 blockade in urothelial cancer. Generated by immunoSEQ multiplex PCR, the TCRdb table keeps only in-frame clones and is missing some. The profile covers about 130,000 clones, with more than 70% appearing a single time and 2% to 2.5% taken by the ten largest. This material consisted of PBMCs, taken around atezolizumab (anti-PD-L1) treatment. These receptors were obtained from a middle-aged man with urothelial cancer. CDR3s include the opening cysteine and the closing phenylalanine or tryptophan. The order of the fields is V gene, D gene, CDR3 length, clone size, J gene, CDR3 protein, CDR3 DNA. A D gene is named only where the DNA matches it firmly. Part of the rows lack a size; the others show once, few, many or a class for expanded clones.

>TRBV7-2|TRBD2|18|.|TRBJ2-3
CASSLEGLAGGPRDTQYF
TGTGCCAGCAGCTTAGAGGGACTAGCGGGAGGGCCGAGAGATACGCAGTATTTT
>TRBV18|TRBD1|12|.|TRBJ1-2
CASSPTGGGYTF
TGTGCCAGCTCACCAACAGGGGGAGGCTACACCTTC
>TRBV2|TRBD2|13|.|TRBJ2-7
CASKAGGSYEQYF
TGTGCCAGCAAGGCGGGGGGTTCCTACGAGCAGTACTTC
>TRBV19|.|13|.|TRBJ2-7
CASSSYRAYEQYF
TGTGCCAGTAGTAGCTACAGAGCCTACGAGCAGTACTTC
>TRBV6-5|TRBD2|15|.|TRBJ2-7
CASSLLPAGAYEQYF
TGTGCCAGCAGCCTCCTCCCGGCGGGAGCGTACGAGCAGTACTTC
>TRBV6-5|.|15|.|TRBJ1-5
CASRPSGQSNQPQHF
TGTGCCAGCAGGCCTAGCGGCCAGAGCAATCAGCCCCAGCATTTT
>TRBV6-4|.|13|.|TRBJ1-6
CASSDSRGSPLHF
TGTGCCAGCAGTGACTCAAGAGGGTCACCCCTCCACTTT
>TRBV6-5|TRBD1|13|.|TRBJ2-3
CASSARQGDTQYF
TGTGCCAGCAGTGCTCGACAGGGGGATACGCAGTATTTT
>TRBV5-1|TRBD1|15|once|TRBJ2-7
CASSSRDRDVYEQYF
TGCGCCAGCAGCTCCCGGGACAGGGACGTCTACGAGCAGTACTTC
>TRBV5-6|TRBD2|13|.|TRBJ2-5
CASRTSGKETQYF
TGTGCCAGCAGGACTAGCGGGAAAGAGACCCAGTACTTC
>TRBV6-1|TRBD1|18|few|TRBJ2-1
CASSEGLGEGQVSNEQFF
TGTGCCAGCAGTGAAGGTTTGGGTGAGGGACAGGTAAGCAATGAGCAGTTCTTC
>TRBV28|.|14|.|TRBJ2-1
CASKGRFRPNEQFF
TGTGCCAGCAAAGGGAGGTTCAGGCCCAATGAGCAGTTCTTC
>TRBV5-6|TRBD1|17|.|TRBJ2-5
CASSNPGEGQGGKTQYF
TGTGCCAGCAGCAACCCCGGAGAGGGACAGGGCGGAAAGACCCAGTACTTC
>TRBV28|.|15|.|TRBJ1-5
CASSIGGPSNQPQHF
TGTGCCAGCAGTATTGGGGGCCCTAGCAATCAGCCCCAGCATTTT
>TRBV11-2|TRBD2|15|.|TRBJ2-7
CASSSQWVAGYEQYF
TGTGCCAGCAGCTCCCAGTGGGTAGCGGGGTACGAGCAGTACTTC
>TRBV6-5|.|14|.|TRBJ1-6
CASSTQTVNSPLHF
TGTGCCAGCAGCACGCAGACAGTAAATTCACCCCTCCACTTT
>TRBV20-1|.|10|.|TRBJ1-2
CSAFLLRDIF
TGCAGTGCCTTCCTTCTCCGGGACATTTTC
>TRBV11-2|.|14|.|TRBJ1-4
CASSRREGNEKLFF
TGTGCCAGCAGCCGCCGGGAGGGTAATGAAAAACTGTTTTTT
>TRBV5-1|TRBD1|16|.|TRBJ1-5
CASSLGDRQGNQPQHF
TGCGCCAGCAGCTTGGGGGACCGACAGGGGAATCAGCCCCAGCATTTT
>TRBV28|.|14|.|TRBJ1-1
CASSWTAMNTEAFF
TGTGCCAGCAGTTGGACAGCCATGAACACTGAAGCTTTCTTT
>TRBV9|TRBD1|14|.|TRBJ1-1
CASSGHRGNTEAFF
TGTGCCAGCAGCGGGCACAGGGGGAACACTGAAGCTTTCTTT
>TRBV25-1|.|14|.|TRBJ1-5
CASSQTGANQPQHF
TGTGCCAGCAGTCAGACAGGCGCTAATCAGCCCCAGCATTTT
>TRBV6-1|.|14|few|TRBJ2-7
CASRQDMSSYEQYF
TGTGCCAGCAGGCAGGATATGAGCTCCTACGAGCAGTACTTC
>TRBV6-6|.|14|.|TRBJ1-2
CASNLQGTNYGYTF
TGTGCCAGCAACCTTCAGGGTACTAACTATGGCTACACCTTC
>TRBV28|.|15|.|TRBJ1-1
CASSLIQDMNTEAFF
TGTGCCAGCAGTCTCATACAGGATATGAACACTGAAGCTTTCTTT
>TRBV10-2|TRBD2|16|.|TRBJ2-4
CASRRAGDLAKNIQYF
TGCGCCAGCAGGAGAGCGGGAGACCTAGCCAAAAACATTCAGTACTTC
>TRBV6-1|.|15|.|TRBJ2-7
CASSRGGGTAYEQYF
TGTGCCAGCAGTCGGGGAGGCGGGACGGCCTACGAGCAGTACTTC
>TRBV5-1|TRBD2|16|.|TRBJ2-1
CASSWTLAGGFNEQFF
TGCGCCAGCAGCTGGACCTTAGCGGGAGGTTTCAATGAGCAGTTCTTC